This TCR beta chain was found in a study of blood T cell repertoires in COVID-19. Study information: Acute-phase and convalescent COVID-19 samples originated in the United States, Italy and Spain.

In regard to this clone: The same CDR3 is also encoded by other DNA sequences in this sample.

Germline V gene sequence: CDR1 SGDLS, CDR2 YYNGEE. Trimming removed 0 bases from V and 2 bases from J, with 5 bases in between. The CDR3 contains 13 residues. Under the authors' procedure: Amplified reference gene primers provided the basis for estimating nucleated cell counts. Repertoires were generated with immunoSEQ multiplex PCR, while TCRdb's copy carries only in-frame clones and drops some. The DNA gave D and trimming, while V, J and clone size come from that table. The table records about 74,000 clones, more than 70% of them present only once. This receptor was identified in an elderly woman with acute or convalescent COVID-19. The chain uses TRBV9 and TRBJ1-2; D unresolved. What was sequenced was peripheral blood. Here the CDR3 DNA reads TGTGCCAGCAGCGTAGACAGAAACTATGGCTACACCTTC. Protein sequence: CASSVDRNYGYTF. Filled out from reference TRBV9 and TRBJ1-2, the complete variable domain reads DSGVTQTPKHLITATGQRVTLRCSPRSGDLSVYWYQQSLDQGLQFLIQYYNGEERAKGNILERFSAQQFPDLHSELNLSSLELGDSALYFCASSVDRNYGYTFGSGTRLTVV.